A selection of T cell receptor beta chains follows, all from one sample in a study of blood T cell repertoires in COVID-19. Produced via immunoSEQ multiplex PCR; TCRdb's table is partial and in-frame only. This repertoire shows 35,000 to 45,000 clones, approximately 70% found once; its top ten account for around 60%. The sequenced sample was peripheral blood. The receptors were gathered from an elderly man with acute or convalescent COVID-19. Each CDR3 is given with its conserved first and last residue.

V	J	CDR3
TRBV19	TRBJ1-2	CASREGDYGYTF
TRBV7-6	TRBJ2-6	CASSLSPLGGANVLTF
TRBV6-5	TRBJ2-1	CASSKGLASFGEQFF
TRBV2	TRBJ1-5	CASTSDGGNQPQHF
TRBV6-5	TRBJ2-7	CASSYSNPPYEQYF
TRBV19	TRBJ1-6	CASADRAPPLHF
TRBV3-1/TRBV3-2	TRBJ1-6	CASSQEDVVGSPLHF
TRBV9	TRBJ1-2	CASSVGGTGGYGYTF
TRBV27	TRBJ2-7	CASSPRQGGREQYF
TRBV3-1/TRBV3-2	TRBJ2-6	CASSQDLTAGANVLTF
TRBV30	TRBJ1-2	CAWSYGTGNGYTF
TRBV18	TRBJ1-1	CASSYGGDTEAFF